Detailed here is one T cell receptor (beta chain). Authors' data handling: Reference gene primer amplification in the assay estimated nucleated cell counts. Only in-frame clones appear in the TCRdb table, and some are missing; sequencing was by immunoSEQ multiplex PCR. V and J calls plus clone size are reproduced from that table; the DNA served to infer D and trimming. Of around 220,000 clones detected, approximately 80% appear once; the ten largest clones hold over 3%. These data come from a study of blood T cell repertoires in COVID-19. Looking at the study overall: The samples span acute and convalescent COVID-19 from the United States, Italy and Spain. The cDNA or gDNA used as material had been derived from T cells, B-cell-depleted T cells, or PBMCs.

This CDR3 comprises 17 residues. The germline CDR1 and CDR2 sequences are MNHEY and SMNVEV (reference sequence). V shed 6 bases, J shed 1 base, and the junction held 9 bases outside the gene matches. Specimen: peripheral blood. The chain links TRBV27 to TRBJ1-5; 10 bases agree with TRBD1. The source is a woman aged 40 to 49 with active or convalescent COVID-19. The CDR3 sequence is CASSPRWGQGSNQPQHF. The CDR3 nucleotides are TGTGCCAGCAGCCCCCGTTGGGGACAGGGGAGCAATCAGCCCCAGCATTTT.